The rows below give T cell receptor beta chains drawn from one sample of a study of T cell responses to AZD1222 COVID-19 vaccine. Here immunoSEQ multiplex PCR was the method, and the copy in TCRdb shows in-frame clones only, minus some. The sample includes about 150,000 clones, over 85% of them seen just once. The sequencing used peripheral blood, collected on day 0 of AZD1222 vaccination. The receptors stem from an adult in good health. Both conserved end residues are part of each CDR3. D genes are given only for firm matches. The size field is filled for only some rows; it gives once, few, many or a size class.

abundance,d_gene,j_gene,v_gene,CDR3aa,CDR3nt
.,.,TRBJ1-1,TRBV7-8,CASSGTQGRWGTEAFF,TGTGCCAGCAGCGGAACGCAGGGGAGGTGGGGCACTGAAGCTTTCTTT
.,TRBD1,TRBJ1-4,TRBV2,CASTDRGATNEKLFF,TGTGCCAGCACCGACAGGGGTGCAACTAATGAAAAACTGTTTTTT
few,.,TRBJ1-1,TRBV28,CASSSRRGIWFF,TGTGCCAGCAGTTCGAGACGGGGAATTTGGTTCTTT
.,.,TRBJ2-1,TRBV3-1/TRBV3-2,CASSRLGAGEQFF,TGTGCCAGCAGCCGTCTCGGCGCGGGAGAGCAGTTCTTC
.,.,TRBJ2-3,TRBV29-1,CSVRRGVTQTTDTQYF,TGCAGCGTCCGGAGGGGCGTTACTCAAACCACAGATACGCAGTATTTT
.,.,TRBJ1-2,TRBV10-3,CAISESTVINSYGYTF,TGTGCCATCAGTGAGTCGACAGTAATAAACTCCTATGGCTACACCTTC
.,.,TRBJ1-5,TRBV19,CAGSWGAGQPQHF,TGTGCCGGGTCCTGGGGGGCAGGTCAGCCCCAGCATTTT
.,.,TRBJ2-1,TRBV2,CASSLTTRYQQFF,TGTGCCAGCAGCCTTACTACCCGATACCAGCAGTTCTTC
once,TRBD1,TRBJ1-3,TRBV6-6,CASRTGAGNTIYF,TGTGCCAGCAGGACAGGGGCTGGAAACACCATATATTTT
.,.,TRBJ1-2,TRBV2,CASSEGGLEGYTF,TGTGCCAGCAGTGAGGGGGGCTTGGAAGGCTACACCTTC
.,.,TRBJ1-5,TRBV28,CASAWAQDQPQHF,TGTGCCAGCGCATGGGCTCAAGATCAGCCCCAGCATTTT
.,TRBD1,TRBJ1-5,TRBV5-1,CASSWTGFQPQHF,TGCGCCAGCAGCTGGACAGGGTTCCAGCCCCAGCATTTT
.,TRBD1,TRBJ1-2,TRBV4-1,CASRPTGGYGYTF,TGCGCCAGCAGGCCGACAGGGGGGTACGGCTACACCTTC
.,.,TRBJ1-4,TRBV18,CASSPPSEANEKLFF,TGTGCCAGCTCACCGCCCTCTGAGGCTAATGAAAAACTGTTTTTT